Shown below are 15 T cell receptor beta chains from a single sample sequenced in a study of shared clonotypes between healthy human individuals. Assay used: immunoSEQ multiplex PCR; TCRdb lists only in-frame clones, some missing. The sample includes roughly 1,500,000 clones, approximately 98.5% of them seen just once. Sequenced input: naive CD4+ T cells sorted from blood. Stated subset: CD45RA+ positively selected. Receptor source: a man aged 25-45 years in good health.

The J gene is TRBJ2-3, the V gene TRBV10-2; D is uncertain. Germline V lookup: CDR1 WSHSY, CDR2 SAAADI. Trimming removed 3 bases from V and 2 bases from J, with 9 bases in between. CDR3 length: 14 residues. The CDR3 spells CASSEPGHTDTQYF. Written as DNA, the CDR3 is TGCGCCAGCAGTGAACCGGGCCACACAGATACGCAGTATTTT.

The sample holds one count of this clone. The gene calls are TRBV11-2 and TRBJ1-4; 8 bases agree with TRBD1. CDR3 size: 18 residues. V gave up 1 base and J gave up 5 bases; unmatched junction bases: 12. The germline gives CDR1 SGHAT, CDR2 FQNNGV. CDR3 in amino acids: CASSLVGRGRWENEKLFF. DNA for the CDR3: TGTGCCAGCAGCTTAGTCGGCAGGGGGCGTTGGGAAAATGAAAAACTGTTTTTT. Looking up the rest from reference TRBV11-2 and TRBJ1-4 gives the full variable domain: EAGVAQSPRYKIIEKRQSVAFWCNPISGHATLYWYQQILGQGPKLLIQFQNNGVVDDSQLPKDRFSAERLKGVDSTLKIQPAKLEDSAVYLCASSLVGRGRWENEKLFFGSGTQLSVL.

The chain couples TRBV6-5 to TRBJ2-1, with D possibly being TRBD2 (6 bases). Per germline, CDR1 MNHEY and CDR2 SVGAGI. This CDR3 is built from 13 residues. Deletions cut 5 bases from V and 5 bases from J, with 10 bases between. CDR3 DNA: TGTGCCAGCAGTCCGACTAGTCACAATGAGCAGTTCTTC. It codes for CASSPTSHNEQFF.

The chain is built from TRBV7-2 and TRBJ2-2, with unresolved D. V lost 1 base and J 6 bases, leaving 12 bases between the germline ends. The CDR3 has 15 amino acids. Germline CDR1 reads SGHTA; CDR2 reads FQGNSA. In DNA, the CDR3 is TGTGCCAGCAGCTTAGTGCCCCCCAGCCCCGGGGAGCTGTTTTTT. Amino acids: CASSLVPPSPGELFF.

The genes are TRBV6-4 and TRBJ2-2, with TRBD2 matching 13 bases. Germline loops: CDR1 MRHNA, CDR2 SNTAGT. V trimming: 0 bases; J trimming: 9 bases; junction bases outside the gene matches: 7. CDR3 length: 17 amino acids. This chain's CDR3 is CASSDSPRLAGGRELFF. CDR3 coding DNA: TGTGCCAGCAGTGACTCCCCGAGACTAGCGGGAGGTCGGGAGCTGTTTTTT.

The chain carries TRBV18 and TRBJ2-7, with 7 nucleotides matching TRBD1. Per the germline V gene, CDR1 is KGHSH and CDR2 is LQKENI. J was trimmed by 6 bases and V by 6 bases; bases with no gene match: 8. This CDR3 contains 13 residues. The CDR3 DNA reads TGTGCCAGCTCTAGCGACAGGGTGGGCGAGCAGTACTTC. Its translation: CASSSDRVGEQYF.

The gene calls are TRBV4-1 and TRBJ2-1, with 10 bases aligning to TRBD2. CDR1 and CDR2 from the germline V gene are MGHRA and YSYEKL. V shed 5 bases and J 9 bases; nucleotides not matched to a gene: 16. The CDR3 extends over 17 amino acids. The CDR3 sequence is CASSSHPVQAGGSEQFF. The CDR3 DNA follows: TGCGCCAGCAGCTCCCACCCCGTTCAAGCGGGAGGGAGTGAGCAGTTCTTC.

The CDR3, as DNA: TGTGCCAGCAGCTTAGCCCCTAGCGTTACAGATACGCAGTATTTT. Its translation: CASSLAPSVTDTQYF. The chain carries TRBV7-9 and TRBJ2-3; D possibly corresponds to TRBD2 (6 bases). CDR3 length: 15 amino acids. The germline V and J ends were trimmed by 0 bases and 3 bases, with 10 bases remaining between them. Germline CDR1 reads SEHNR; CDR2 reads FQNEAQ (reference sequence).

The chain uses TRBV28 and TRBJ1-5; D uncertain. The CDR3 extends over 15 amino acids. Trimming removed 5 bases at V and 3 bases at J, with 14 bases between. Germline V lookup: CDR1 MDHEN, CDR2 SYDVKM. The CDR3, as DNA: TGTGCCAGCAGTCCCTCTCCAGGTTCCAATCAGCCCCAGCATTTT. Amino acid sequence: CASSPSPGSNQPQHF.

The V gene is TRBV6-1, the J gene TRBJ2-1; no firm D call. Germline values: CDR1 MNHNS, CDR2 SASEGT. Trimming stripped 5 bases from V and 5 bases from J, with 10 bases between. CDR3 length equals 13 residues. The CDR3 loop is CASSSSRNNEQFF. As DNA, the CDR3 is TGTGCCAGCAGTAGTTCTAGAAACAATGAGCAGTTCTTC.

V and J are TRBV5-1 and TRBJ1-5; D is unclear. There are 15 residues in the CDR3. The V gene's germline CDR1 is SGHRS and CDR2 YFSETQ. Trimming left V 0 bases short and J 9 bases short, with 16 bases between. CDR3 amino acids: CASSLEGVGIGPQHF. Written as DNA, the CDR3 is TGCGCCAGCAGCTTGGAGGGAGTGGGGATCGGGCCCCAGCATTTT.

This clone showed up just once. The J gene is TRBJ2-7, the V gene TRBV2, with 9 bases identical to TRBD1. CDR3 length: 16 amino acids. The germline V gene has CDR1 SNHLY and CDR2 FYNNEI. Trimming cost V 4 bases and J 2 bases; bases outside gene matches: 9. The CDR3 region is CASSVARGQGPYEQYF. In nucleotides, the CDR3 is TGTGCCAGCAGTGTTGCTAGGGGACAGGGCCCCTACGAGCAGTACTTC.

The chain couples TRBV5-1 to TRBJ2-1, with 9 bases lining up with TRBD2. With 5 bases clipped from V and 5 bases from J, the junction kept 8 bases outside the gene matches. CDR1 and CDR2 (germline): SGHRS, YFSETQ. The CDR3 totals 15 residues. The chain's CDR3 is CASRTAGGPNNEQFF. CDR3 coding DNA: TGCGCCAGCAGAACGGCGGGAGGGCCCAACAATGAGCAGTTCTTC.

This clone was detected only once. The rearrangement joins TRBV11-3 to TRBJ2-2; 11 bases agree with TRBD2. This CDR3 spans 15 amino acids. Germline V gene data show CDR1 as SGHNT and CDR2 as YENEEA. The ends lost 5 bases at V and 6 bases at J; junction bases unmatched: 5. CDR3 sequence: CASSTGTSGPGELFF. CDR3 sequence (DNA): TGTGCCAGCAGCACCGGGACTAGCGGACCCGGGGAGCTGTTTTTT.

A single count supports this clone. The CDR3 spells CASSLGLAGGTSYNEQFF. The CDR3 nucleotides read TGTGCCAGCAGCTTGGGACTAGCGGGAGGAACCTCCTACAATGAGCAGTTCTTC. The chain uses TRBV5-4 and TRBJ2-1, with TRBD2 matching 13 bases. Germline CDR1 is SGHNT and CDR2 is YYREEE (reference sequence). The CDR3 extends over 18 amino acids. Trimming removed 0 bases from V and 0 bases from J; junction bases left unmatched: 3.